This T cell receptor beta chain originates from a study of vaccination effects on CD4 cells after COVID-19. Broader study findings: Marked clonal contraction of both clone types appeared late after vaccination.

Profiled with immunoSEQ multiplex PCR; TCRdb holds only in-frame clones, not every one. The sample contains approximately 40,000 clones, roughly 70% of which appear only once. In the ViraFEST assay, antigen-specific CD4+ clonotypes were identified by expansion after peptide-pool stimulation. Following 10 days of culture, CD4+ T cells were isolated. Vaccine recipients had no previous SARS-CoV-2 infection; their nucleocapsid antibodies were negative. Some 1.9 million PBMC per well were cultured with around 9.6 IU/ml IL-2 and 8 to 10 ug/ml peptides. This CDR3 has 15 residues. The trim removed 6 bases at V and 3 bases at J, leaving 6 bases unmatched. In germline, CDR1 is SNHLY, CDR2 FYNNEI. Remarks on this clone: The target antigen is unknown.

This clonotype was obtained from a human donor who received a COVID-19 vaccine. The sequences come from CD4+ T cells from PBMCs cultured with SARS-CoV-2 spike peptides, collected before COVID-19 vaccination. The J gene is TRBJ2-7, the V gene TRBV2; 12 bases match TRBD2. CDR3 in DNA: TGTGCCAGCAGAGGTGGACTAGCGGGGAACTACGAGCAGTACTTC. Protein product: CASRGGLAGNYEQYF.